Each of the 7 T cell receptor beta chains below was sequenced from the same sample in a study of T cell repertoires in ileal Crohn's disease. Profiling relied on immunoSEQ multiplex PCR, and the TCRdb table lists in-frame clones only, not all of them. Here the sample spans some 8,000 clones, roughly 85% being singletons. Time point indicated: inflamed ileum from the surgical specimen. The specimen sequenced was ileal tissue. The receptors stem from an adult with Crohn's disease.

The CDR3: CASRLGTGNEKLFF. CDR3 nucleotide sequence: TGTGCCAGCAGACTCGGGACAGGGAATGAAAAACTGTTTTTT. The chain carries TRBV11-2 and TRBJ1-4, with 9 bases aligning to TRBD1. J lost 5 bases, V lost 6 bases, and 4 bases had no gene match. Germline V gene data show CDR1 as SGHAT and CDR2 as FQNNGV. There are 14 residues in the CDR3. Complete variable domain (other parts from reference TRBV11-2 and TRBJ1-4): EAGVAQSPRYKIIEKRQSVAFWCNPISGHATLYWYQQILGQGPKLLIQFQNNGVVDDSQLPKDRFSAERLKGVDSTLKIQPAKLEDSAVYLCASRLGTGNEKLFFGSGTQLSVL.

This clone has only a few counts. The CDR3 here is CASSLAPNSYEQYF. In DNA, the CDR3 is TGTGCCAGCAGCTTAGCCCCTAACTCCTACGAGCAGTACTTC. This chain uses TRBV11-2 with TRBJ2-7; unclear D gene. Trimming removed 1 base from V and 0 bases from J, with 7 bases in between. Germline lookup yields CDR1 SGHAT and CDR2 FQNNGV. The CDR3 totals 14 residues.

This clone was counted a single time. This chain links TRBV2 with TRBJ2-7; the match to TRBD1 covers 9 bases. Germline trimming cut 4 bases from V and 2 bases from J; bases unmatched to any gene: 0. CDR1 and CDR2 from the germline V gene are SNHLY and FYNNEI. The CDR3 covers 13 residues. The CDR3 DNA sequence: TGTGCCAGCAGTGGGGACAGGGCCTACGAGCAGTACTTC. It codes for CASSGDRAYEQYF.

The chain uses TRBV5-6 and TRBJ2-1; D call uncertain. The germline V gene encodes CDR1 SGHDT and CDR2 YYEEEE. CDR3 length equals 11 residues. V dropped 1 base and J dropped 6 bases, with 2 bases sitting between them. CDR3 sequence (DNA): TGTGCCAGCAGCTTGCTCAATGAGCAGTTCTTC. Its protein product is CASSLLNEQFF.

The rearrangement joins TRBV28 to TRBJ2-7, with 8 positions matching TRBD2. Germline CDR1 reads MDHEN; CDR2 reads SYDVKM. V lost 4 bases and J lost 0; bases outside the gene matches: 5. The CDR3 has 15 residues. This chain's CDR3 is CASSYSGASSYEQYF. The DNA for the CDR3 is TGTGCCAGCAGTTATAGCGGGGCAAGCTCCTACGAGCAGTACTTC.

The chain has TRBV28 and TRBJ1-6, with D possibly matching TRBD1 (5 bases). The germline V and J ends were trimmed by 6 bases and 3 bases, with 15 bases remaining between them. CDR3 length: 16 amino acids. Germline-derived CDR1 and CDR2 are MDHEN and SYDVKM. The DNA of the CDR3 is TGTGCCAGCAGAATTGTCCATCAGGGCTATAATTCACCCCTCCACTTT. It codes for CASRIVHQGYNSPLHF.

This chain connects TRBV13 to TRBJ2-7; 11 bases line up with TRBD1. CDR3 length equals 15 residues. V was pared by 1 base and J by 2 bases, with 1 base of the junction left unmatched. The germline CDR1 and CDR2 sequences are PRHDT and FYEKMQ (reference sequence). The CDR3 DNA is TGTGCCAGCAGCTTAGAGGGACAGGGGGCCTACGAGCAGTACTTC. It is translated as CASSLEGQGAYEQYF.